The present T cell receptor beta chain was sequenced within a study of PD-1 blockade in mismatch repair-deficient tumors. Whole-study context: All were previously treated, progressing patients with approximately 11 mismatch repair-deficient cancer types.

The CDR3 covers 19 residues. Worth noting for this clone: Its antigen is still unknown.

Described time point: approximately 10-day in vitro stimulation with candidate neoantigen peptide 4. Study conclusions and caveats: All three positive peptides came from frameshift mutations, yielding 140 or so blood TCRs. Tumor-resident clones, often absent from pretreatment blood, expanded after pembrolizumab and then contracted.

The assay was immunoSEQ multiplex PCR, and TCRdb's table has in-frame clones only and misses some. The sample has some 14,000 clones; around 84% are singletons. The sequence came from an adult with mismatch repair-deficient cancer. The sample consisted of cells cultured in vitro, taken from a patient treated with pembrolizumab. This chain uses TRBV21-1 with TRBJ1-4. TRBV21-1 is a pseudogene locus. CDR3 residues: CASTRLHKGSLTTNEKLFF. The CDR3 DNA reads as TGTGCCAGCACCAGGCTTCACAAGGGGAGTCTCACAACTAATGAAAAACTGTTTTTT.